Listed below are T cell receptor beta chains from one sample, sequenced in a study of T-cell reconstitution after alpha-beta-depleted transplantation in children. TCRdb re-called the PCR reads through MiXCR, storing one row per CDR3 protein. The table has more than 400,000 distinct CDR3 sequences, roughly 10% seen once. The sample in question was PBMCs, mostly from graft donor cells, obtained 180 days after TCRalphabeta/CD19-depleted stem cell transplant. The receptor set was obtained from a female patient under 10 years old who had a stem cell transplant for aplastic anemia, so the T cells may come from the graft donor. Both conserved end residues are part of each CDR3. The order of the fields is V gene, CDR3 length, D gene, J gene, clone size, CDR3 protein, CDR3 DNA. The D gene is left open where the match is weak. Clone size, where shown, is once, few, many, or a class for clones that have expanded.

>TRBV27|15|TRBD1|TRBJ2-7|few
CASSLALDRNYEQYF
TGTGCCAGCAGTTTAGCCCTGGACAGGAACTACGAGCAGTACTTC
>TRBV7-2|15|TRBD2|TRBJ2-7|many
CASSPAAGVGYEQYF
TGTGCCAGCAGCCCCGCGGCGGGGGTAGGTTACGAGCAGTACTTC
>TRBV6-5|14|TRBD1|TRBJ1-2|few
CASSFLDRGYGYTF
TGTGCCAGCAGTTTTCTTGACAGGGGCTATGGCTACACCTTC
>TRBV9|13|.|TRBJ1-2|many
CASSVGGAFGYTF
TGTGCCAGCAGCGTAGGGGGGGCTTTTGGCTACACCTTC
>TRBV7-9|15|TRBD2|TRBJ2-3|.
CASSPTSGKAATQYF
TGTGCCAGCAGCCCGACTAGCGGGAAGGCAGCTACGCAGTATTTT
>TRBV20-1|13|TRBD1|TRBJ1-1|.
CSAPRTGPTDAFF
TGCAGTGCCCCCAGGACAGGCCCAACTGACGCTTTCTTT
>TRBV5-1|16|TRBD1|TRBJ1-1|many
CASSPEGQGWNTEAFF
TGCGCCAGCAGCCCCGAAGGACAGGGCTGGAACACTGAAGCTTTCTTT
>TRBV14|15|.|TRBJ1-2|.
CASSVAGHPNYGYTF
TGTGCCAGCAGTGTGGCGGGACACCCCAACTATGGCTACACCTTC
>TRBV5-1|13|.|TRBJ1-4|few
CASSLADSEKLFF
TGCGCCAGCAGCTTGGCCGACAGCGAAAAACTGTTTTTT
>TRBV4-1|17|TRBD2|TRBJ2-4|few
CASSRSELAGVQNIQYF
TGCGCCAGCAGCCGATCTGAACTAGCGGGAGTTCAAAACATTCAGTACTTC
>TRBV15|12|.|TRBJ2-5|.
CATRMVGETQYF
TGTGCCACCAGGATGGTTGGAGAGACCCAGTACTTC
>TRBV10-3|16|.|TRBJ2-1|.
CATYIQRFLSYNEQFF
TGTGCCACTTACATACAGCGATTCCTCTCCTACAATGAGCAGTTCTTC
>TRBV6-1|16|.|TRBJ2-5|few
CATESAGAGAQETQYF
TGTGCCACTGAGTCCGCGGGGGCGGGCGCACAAGAGACCCAGTACTTC
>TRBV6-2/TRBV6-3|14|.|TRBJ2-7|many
CASSYERGRYEQYF
TGTGCCAGCAGTTATGAACGGGGCCGCTACGAGCAGTACTTC
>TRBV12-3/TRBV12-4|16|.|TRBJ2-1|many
CASSPPRDSPYNEQFF
TGTGCCAGCAGTCCCCCTCGGGATTCGCCCTACAATGAGCAGTTCTTC
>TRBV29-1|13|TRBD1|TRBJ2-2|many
CSGEQGNAGELFF
TGCAGCGGAGAACAGGGGAACGCCGGGGAGCTGTTTTTT
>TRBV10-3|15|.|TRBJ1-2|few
CAISESGRKDYGYTF
TGTGCCATCAGTGAGTCGGGCAGAAAAGACTATGGCTACACCTTC
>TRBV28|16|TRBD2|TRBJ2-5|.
CASRATSGRRQETQYF
TGTGCCAGCAGGGCGACTAGCGGGAGGCGCCAAGAGACCCAGTACTTC
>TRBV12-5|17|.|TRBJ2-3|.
CASGLVPTRFATDTQYF
TGTGCTAGTGGTTTGGTACCGACACGGTTTGCCACAGATACGCAGTATTTT
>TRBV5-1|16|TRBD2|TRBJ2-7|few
CASSLISGRRGDEQYF
TGCGCCAGCAGCTTGATCAGCGGGAGAAGGGGTGACGAGCAGTACTTC
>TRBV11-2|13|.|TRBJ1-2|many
CASSLGRQEGYTF
TGTGCCAGCAGCTTAGGACGACAGGAAGGCTACACCTTC
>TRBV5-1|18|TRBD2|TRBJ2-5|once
CASSLPGTSGRPWETQYF
TGCGCCAGCAGCCTGCCCGGGACTAGCGGGAGGCCTTGGGAGACCCAGTACTTC
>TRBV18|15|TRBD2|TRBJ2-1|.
CASSPVSGTGDKQFF
TGTGCCAGCTCACCAGTAAGCGGGACGGGCGATAAGCAGTTCTTC
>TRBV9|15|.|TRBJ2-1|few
CASSVGLAVNNEQFF
TGTGCCAGCAGCGTAGGTCTGGCAGTAAACAATGAGCAGTTCTTC
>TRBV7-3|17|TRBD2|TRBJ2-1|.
CASSLRSGTSSYNEQFF
TGTGCCAGCAGCTTAAGGAGCGGGACTAGCTCCTACAATGAGCAGTTCTTC
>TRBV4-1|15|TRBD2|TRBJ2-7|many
CASSQAALAGVEQYF
TGCGCCAGCAGCCAAGCCGCCCTAGCGGGAGTCGAGCAGTACTTC
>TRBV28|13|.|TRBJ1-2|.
CASPPGLFYAYTF
TGTGCCAGCCCCCCGGGGCTATTCTATGCCTACACCTTC
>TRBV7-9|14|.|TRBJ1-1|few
CASSLEMSNTEAFF
TGTGCCAGCAGCTTAGAAATGTCGAACACTGAAGCTTTCTTT
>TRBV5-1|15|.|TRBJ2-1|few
CASRPTAASYNEQFF
TGCGCCAGCAGACCGACTGCGGCCTCCTACAATGAGCAGTTCTTC
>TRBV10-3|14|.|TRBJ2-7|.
CAISRDFTPYEQYF
TGTGCCATCAGCCGGGACTTCACCCCCTACGAGCAGTACTTC
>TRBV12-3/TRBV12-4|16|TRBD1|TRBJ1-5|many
CASSQHVGTGNQPQHF
TGTGCCAGCAGCCAACACGTTGGGACAGGGAACCAGCCCCAGCATTTT
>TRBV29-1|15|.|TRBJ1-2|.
CSVEDSGGLSYGYTF
TGCAGCGTTGAAGATTCTGGGGGCCTCAGCTATGGCTACACCTTC
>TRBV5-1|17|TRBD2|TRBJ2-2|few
CASSLLAGGLYTGELFF
TGCGCCAGCAGCTTGCTAGCGGGAGGATTATACACCGGGGAGCTGTTTTTT
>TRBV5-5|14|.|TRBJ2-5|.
CASSLRSEQETQYF
TGTGCCAGCAGCTTGAGGTCCGAGCAAGAGACCCAGTACTTC
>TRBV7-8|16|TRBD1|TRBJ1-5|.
CASSSRTGTIYQPQHF
TGTGCCAGCAGCTCCCGGACAGGTACTATCTATCAGCCCCAGCATTTT